The 6 T cell receptor beta chains below come from one sample, sequenced in a study of regulatory T cells in long-lasting Graves disease. For TCR beta, libraries came from iRepertoire HTBI primers and Arm-PCR of CDR3 regions. TCRdb processed the multiplex PCR reads anew with MiXCR; each CDR3 protein has one entry. The profile shows 250,000 or so distinct CDR3 sequences, 15% to 20% of them singletons. Time point meaning: newly diagnosed GD, antithyroid drugs for less than 3 months. PBMC-derived RNA was used for the TCR library. These same records also appear under a second study, on T cells in Graves' hyperthyroidism and ophthalmopathy.

Material: peripheral blood mononuclear cells (PBMCs), obtained at new diagnosis, from a patient treated with antithyroid drugs. All receptors come from a woman aged 25 to 39 with Graves disease.

The table lists this clonotype with many counts. The chain has TRBV2 and TRBJ1-2; D possibly corresponds to TRBD1 (5 bases). This CDR3 has 15 residues. The germline V and J ends were trimmed by 6 bases and 3 bases, with 17 bases remaining between them. Looked up from germline, CDR1 is SNHLY and CDR2 is FYNNEI. CDR3 sequence: CASRTPRDGDYGYTF. The CDR3 bases are TGTGCCAGCAGGACGCCGAGGGACGGAGACTATGGCTACACCTTC.

This clonotype was picked up many times. The CDR3 DNA follows: TGTGCCAGCAGCCCGAGGGGAAGGGTTGGTCTCTACGAGCAGTACTTC. Translating gives CASSPRGRVGLYEQYF. The genes are TRBV3-1 and TRBJ2-7; possibly TRBD1 or TRBD2 for D (5 bases each). Germline assignment: CDR1 LGHDT and CDR2 YNNKEL (reference sequence). Trimming removed 4 bases from V and 3 bases from J, with 19 bases in between. The CDR3 has 16 residues.

This clonotype occurred many times. The chain combines TRBV28 with TRBJ1-1, with D possibly matching TRBD1 (6 bases). V was clipped by 6 bases and J by 3 bases, with 11 bases between them. The CDR3 sequence is 13 residues long. Looked up from germline, CDR1 is MDHEN and CDR2 is SYDVKM. For the CDR3, the DNA is TGTGCCAGCAGCACAGGGAGGGACACTGAAGCTTTCTTT. It yields the protein CASSTGRDTEAFF.

This clonotype was recorded many times. The J gene is TRBJ1-1, the V gene TRBV18; D call uncertain. CDR1 is KGHSH and CDR2 is LQKENI in the germline V gene. Trimming stripped 1 base from V and 5 bases from J, with 5 bases between. The CDR3 contains 12 residues. CDR3: CASSPQTTEAFF. The CDR3, as DNA: TGTGCCAGCTCACCACAGACGACTGAAGCTTTCTTT.

V usage is TRBV7-9 and J usage is TRBJ1-4; D unclear. The CDR3 is 14 amino acids. Germline lookup yields CDR1 SEHNR and CDR2 FQNEAQ (reference sequence). The V end lost 1 base, the J end lost 6 bases, and 9 bases lay between the germline ends. The CDR3 region is CASSLGVNHEKLFF. The CDR3 nucleotides read TGTGCCAGCAGCTTAGGTGTTAACCATGAAAAACTGTTTTTT.

This clonotype was counted ten times or more. This chain connects TRBV15 to TRBJ1-3; D remains ambiguous. This CDR3 region has 16 residues. V lost 0 bases, J lost 2 bases, and 11 bases lay in between. The germline V gene encodes CDR1 LNHNV and CDR2 YYDKDF (reference sequence). In nucleotides, the CDR3 is TGTGCCACCAGCAGAGATTCGCCACTTACTGGAAACACCATATATTTT. Encoded protein: CATSRDSPLTGNTIYF.